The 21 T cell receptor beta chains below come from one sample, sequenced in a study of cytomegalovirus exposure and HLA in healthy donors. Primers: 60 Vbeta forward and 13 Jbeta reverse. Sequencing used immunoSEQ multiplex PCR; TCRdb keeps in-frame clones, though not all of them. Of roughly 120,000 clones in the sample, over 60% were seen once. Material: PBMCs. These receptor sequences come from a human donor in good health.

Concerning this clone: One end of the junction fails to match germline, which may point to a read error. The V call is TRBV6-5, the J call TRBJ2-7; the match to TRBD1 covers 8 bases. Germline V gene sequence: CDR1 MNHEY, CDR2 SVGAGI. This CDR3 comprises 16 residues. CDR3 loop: CAGSYSWGQGAREQYF. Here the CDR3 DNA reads TGTGCCGGCAGTTACTCGTGGGGTCAGGGGGCGCGGGAGCAGTACTTC.

CDR3 residues: CASSSVSDETQYF. The CDR3 DNA sequence: TGCGCCAGCAGCTCGGTCTCTGATGAGACCCAGTACTTC. The chain uses TRBV5-1 and TRBJ2-5; D uncertain. Per germline, CDR1 SGHRS and CDR2 YFSETQ. V lost 3 bases, J lost 5 bases, and 11 bases lay in between. The CDR3 sequence is 13 residues long. Based on the CDR3 plus reference TRBV5-1 and TRBJ2-5, the full variable domain is KAGVTQTPRYLIKTRGQQVTLSCSPISGHRSVSWYQQTPGQGLQFLFEYFSETQRNKGNFPGRFSGRQFSNSRSEMNVSTLELGDSALYLCASSSVSDETQYFGPGTRLLVL.

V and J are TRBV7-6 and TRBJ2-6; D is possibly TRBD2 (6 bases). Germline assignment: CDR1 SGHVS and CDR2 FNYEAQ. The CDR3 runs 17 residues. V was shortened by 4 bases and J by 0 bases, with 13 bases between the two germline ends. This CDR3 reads CASSYGGAISGANVLTF. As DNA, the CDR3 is TGTGCCAGCAGCTATGGAGGGGCCATCTCTGGGGCCAACGTCCTGACTTTC.

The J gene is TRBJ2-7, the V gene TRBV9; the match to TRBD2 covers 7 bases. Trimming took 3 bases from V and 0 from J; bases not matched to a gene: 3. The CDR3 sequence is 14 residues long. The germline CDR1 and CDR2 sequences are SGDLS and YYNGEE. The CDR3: CASSGGGTSYEQYF. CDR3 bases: TGTGCCAGCAGCGGGGGGGGGACCTCCTACGAGCAGTACTTC. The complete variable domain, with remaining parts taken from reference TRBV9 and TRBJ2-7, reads DSGVTQTPKHLITATGQRVTLRCSPRSGDLSVYWYQQSLDQGLQFLIQYYNGEERAKGNILERFSAQQFPDLHSELNLSSLELGDSALYFCASSGGGTSYEQYFGPGTRLTVT.

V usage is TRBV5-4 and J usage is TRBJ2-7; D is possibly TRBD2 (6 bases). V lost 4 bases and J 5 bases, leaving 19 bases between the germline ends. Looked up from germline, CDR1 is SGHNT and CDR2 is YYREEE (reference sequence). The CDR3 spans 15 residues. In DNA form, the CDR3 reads TGTGCCAGCAGCCAACCAAACAGCGGGCCTAACGAGCAGTACTTC. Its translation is CASSQPNSGPNEQYF.

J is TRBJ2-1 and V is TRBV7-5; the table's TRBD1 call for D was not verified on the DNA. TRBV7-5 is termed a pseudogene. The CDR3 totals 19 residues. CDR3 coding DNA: TGTGCCAGAAGCTTAGCAGGGACAGGGGGAAAAGGCTCCTACAATGAGCAGTTCTTC. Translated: CARSLAGTGGKGSYNEQFF.

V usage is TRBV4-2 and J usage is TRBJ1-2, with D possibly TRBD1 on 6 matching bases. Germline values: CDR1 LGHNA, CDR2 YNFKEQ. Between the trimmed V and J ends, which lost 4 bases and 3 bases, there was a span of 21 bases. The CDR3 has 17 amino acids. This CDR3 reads CASSRHSGTQLDYGYTF. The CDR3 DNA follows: TGTGCCAGCAGCCGCCATTCCGGGACACAGCTTGACTATGGCTACACCTTC.

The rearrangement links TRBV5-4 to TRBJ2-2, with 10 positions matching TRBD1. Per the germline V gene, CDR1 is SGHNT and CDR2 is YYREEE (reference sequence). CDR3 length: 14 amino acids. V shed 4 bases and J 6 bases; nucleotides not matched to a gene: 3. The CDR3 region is CASSRGTGAGELFF. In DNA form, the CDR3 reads TGTGCCAGCAGCAGAGGGACAGGGGCCGGGGAGCTGTTTTTT.

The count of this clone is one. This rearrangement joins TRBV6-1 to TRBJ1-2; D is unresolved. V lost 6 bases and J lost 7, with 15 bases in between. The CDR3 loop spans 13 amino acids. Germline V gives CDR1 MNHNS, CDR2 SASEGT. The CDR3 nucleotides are TGTGCCAGCAGCGGATGGAGGAATCCTGGCTACACCTTC. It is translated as CASSGWRNPGYTF.

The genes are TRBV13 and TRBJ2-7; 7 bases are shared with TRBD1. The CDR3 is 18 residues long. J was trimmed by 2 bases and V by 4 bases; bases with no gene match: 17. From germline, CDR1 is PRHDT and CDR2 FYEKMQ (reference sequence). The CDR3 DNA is TGTGCCAGCAGCTCCACAATCAGGGAGACAGGGCGCCCCTACGAGCAGTACTTC. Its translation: CASSSTIRETGRPYEQYF.

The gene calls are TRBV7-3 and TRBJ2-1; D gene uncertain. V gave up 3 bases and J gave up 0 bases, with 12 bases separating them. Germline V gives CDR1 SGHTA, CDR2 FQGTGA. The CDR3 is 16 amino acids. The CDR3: CASSFQSPSSYNEQFF. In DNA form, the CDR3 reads TGTGCCAGCAGCTTCCAATCACCGAGCTCCTACAATGAGCAGTTCTTC.

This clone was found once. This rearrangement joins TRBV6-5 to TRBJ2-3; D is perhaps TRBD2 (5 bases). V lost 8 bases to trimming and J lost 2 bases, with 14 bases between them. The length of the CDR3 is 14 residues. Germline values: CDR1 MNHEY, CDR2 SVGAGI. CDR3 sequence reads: CASRSGLFTDTQYF. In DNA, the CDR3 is TGTGCCAGCCGTTCCGGACTTTTCACAGATACGCAGTATTTT.

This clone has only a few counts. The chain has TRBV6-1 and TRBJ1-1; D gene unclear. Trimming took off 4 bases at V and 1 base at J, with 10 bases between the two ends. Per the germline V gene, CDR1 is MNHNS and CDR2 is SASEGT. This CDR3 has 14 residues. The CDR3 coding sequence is TGTGCCAGCAGTGTATCCGGGAGGAACACTGAAGCTTTCTTT. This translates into CASSVSGRNTEAFF.

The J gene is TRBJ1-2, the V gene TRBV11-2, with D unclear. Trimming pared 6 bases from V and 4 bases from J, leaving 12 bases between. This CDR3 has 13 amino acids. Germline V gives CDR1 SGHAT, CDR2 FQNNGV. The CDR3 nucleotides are TGTGCCAGCAGGTCCCCAACGCGCTATGGCTACACCTTC. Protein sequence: CASRSPTRYGYTF.

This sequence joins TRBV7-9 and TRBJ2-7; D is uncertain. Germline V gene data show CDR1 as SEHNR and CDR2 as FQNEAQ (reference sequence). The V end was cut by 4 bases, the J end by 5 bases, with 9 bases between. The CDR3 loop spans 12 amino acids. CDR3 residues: CASSSIADEQYF. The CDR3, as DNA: TGTGCCAGCAGCTCGATCGCGGACGAGCAGTACTTC. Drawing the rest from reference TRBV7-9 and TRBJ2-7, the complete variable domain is DTGVSQNPRHKITKRGQNVTFRCDPISEHNRLYWYRQTLGQGPEFLTYFQNEAQLEKSRLLSDRFSAERPKGSFSTLEIQRTEQGDSAMYLCASSSIADEQYFGPGTRLTVT.

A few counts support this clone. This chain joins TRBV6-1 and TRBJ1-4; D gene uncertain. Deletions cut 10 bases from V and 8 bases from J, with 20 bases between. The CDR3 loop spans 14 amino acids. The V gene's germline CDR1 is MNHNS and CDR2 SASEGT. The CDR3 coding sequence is TGTGCCACTGAATCGACACAAATGTTAGAAAAACTGTTTTTT. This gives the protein CATESTQMLEKLFF.

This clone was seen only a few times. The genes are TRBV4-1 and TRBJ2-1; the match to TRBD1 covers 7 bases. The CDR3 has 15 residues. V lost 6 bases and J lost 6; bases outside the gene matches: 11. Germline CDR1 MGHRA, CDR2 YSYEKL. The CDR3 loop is CASSSPVQGRNEQFF. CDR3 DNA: TGCGCCAGCAGTTCCCCTGTACAGGGGCGCAATGAGCAGTTCTTC.

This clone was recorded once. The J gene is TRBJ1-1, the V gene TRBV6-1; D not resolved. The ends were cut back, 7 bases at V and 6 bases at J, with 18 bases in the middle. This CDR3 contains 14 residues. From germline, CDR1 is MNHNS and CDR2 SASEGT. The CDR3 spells CASILASGEAEAFF. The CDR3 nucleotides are TGTGCCAGCATCCTAGCCAGCGGCGAGGCTGAAGCTTTCTTT.

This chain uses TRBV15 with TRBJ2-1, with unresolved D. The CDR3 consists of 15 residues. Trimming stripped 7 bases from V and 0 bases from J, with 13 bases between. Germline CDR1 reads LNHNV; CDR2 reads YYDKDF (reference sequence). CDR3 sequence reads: CATTGKESSYNEQFF. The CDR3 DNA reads TGTGCCACCACGGGTAAAGAAAGCTCCTACAATGAGCAGTTCTTC.

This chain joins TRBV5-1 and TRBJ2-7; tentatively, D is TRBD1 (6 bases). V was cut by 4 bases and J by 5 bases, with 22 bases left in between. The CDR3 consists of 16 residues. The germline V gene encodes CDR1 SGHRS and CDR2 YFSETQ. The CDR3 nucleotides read TGCGCCAGCAGCCCCTTCCACAGGGTTTCGGGCGACGAGCAGTACTTC. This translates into CASSPFHRVSGDEQYF.

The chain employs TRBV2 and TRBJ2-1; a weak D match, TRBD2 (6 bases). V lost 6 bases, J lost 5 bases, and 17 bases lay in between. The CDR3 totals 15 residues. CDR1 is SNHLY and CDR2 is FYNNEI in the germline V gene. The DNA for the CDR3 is TGTGCCAGCAGAGGGGTGGGACTCATCAACAATGAGCAGTTCTTC. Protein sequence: CASRGVGLINNEQFF.